Given below is one T cell receptor (beta chain) in context. The data stem from a study of blood T cells in healthy people across ages. A J-beta primer mix and a sample-barcoded 5' primer were used in a second PCR of roughly 7 to 12 cycles. TCRdb called the 5' RACE reads again in MiXCR, with one record for every CDR3 protein. The repertoire includes roughly 500,000 distinct CDR3 sequences, roughly 28% of them detected once, and about 18% sits in the top ten. Trimming took 1 base from V and 2 from J; bases not matched to a gene: 10. Germline-derived CDR1 and CDR2 are SGHAT and FQNNGV. The CDR3 extends over 17 amino acids.

The sample consisted of blood. The rearrangement links TRBV11-2 to TRBJ2-5, with TRBD1 identical over 7 bases. This clonotype was sampled from a woman in her seventies in good health. CDR3 DNA: TGTGCCAGCAGCTTAGCGGGACAGAGGCCTTATCAAGAGACCCAGTACTTC. Translated: CASSLAGQRPYQETQYF.